Given below is one T cell receptor beta chain in context. The authors' processing: The assay estimated nucleated cells by amplifying reference gene primers. Sequenced by immunoSEQ multiplex PCR; TCRdb stores in-frame clones only, minus some. Clone size and the V and J calls come from that table; the DNA yielded D and trimming. The table lists approximately 65,000 clones, about 91% of them singletons. The V gene lost 3 bases and the J gene lost 9 bases, with 15 bases spanning the gap. The CDR3 consists of 14 residues. The germline CDR1 and CDR2 sequences are KGHSH and LQKENI. The entry originates in a study of blood T cell repertoires in COVID-19. Study-level information: The samples span acute and convalescent COVID-19 from the United States, Italy and Spain. PBMCs, B-cell-depleted T cells, or T cells were the source of the cDNA or gDNA that made up the material.

This TCR derives from a woman between 50 and 59 years old with active COVID-19. V gene TRBV18 combines with J gene TRBJ2-1; a weak D match, TRBD2 (5 bases). Sequencing used peripheral blood. The CDR3 is CASSPFEGEAEQFF. The CDR3 bases are TGTGCCAGCTCACCCTTTGAGGGAGAGGCTGAGCAGTTCTTC.